Listed below are T cell receptor beta chains from one sample, sequenced in a study of read filtering for tumor transcriptome and immune sequencing. TCRdb reprocessed the reads with MiXCR, giving one entry per CDR3 protein. The sample shows around 140,000 distinct CDR3 sequences, roughly 13% of them seen only once. Sequenced: a population of CD138-negative cells sorted from bone marrow. The receptors were sampled from a donor aged 40 or older with multiple myeloma. The CDR3 runs from the conserved cysteine through the conserved F or W. The D gene is left open where the match is weak. Rows give clone size only sometimes, using once, few, many, or a class for an expanded clone.

v_call: TRBV29-1; cdr3_length: 17; j_call: TRBJ2-3; d_call: TRBD2; clone_size: many; cdr3_aa: CSVEKAGGPWSTDTQYF; cdr3_nt: TGCAGCGTTGAGAAAGCGGGAGGGCCATGGAGCACAGATACGCAGTATTTT
v_call: TRBV4-1; cdr3_length: 15; j_call: TRBJ2-1; d_call: .; clone_size: many; cdr3_aa: CASSQVELHRDEQFF; cdr3_nt: TGCGCCAGCAGCCAAGTCGAACTACACCGCGATGAGCAGTTCTTC
v_call: TRBV18; cdr3_length: 14; j_call: TRBJ1-1; d_call: .; clone_size: many; cdr3_aa: CASSPLGFGTEAFF; cdr3_nt: TGTGCCAGCTCACCATTGGGGTTCGGCACTGAAGCTTTCTTT
v_call: TRBV5-1; cdr3_length: 14; j_call: TRBJ2-7; d_call: .; clone_size: many; cdr3_aa: CASSLTSPPYEQYF; cdr3_nt: TGCGCCAGCAGCTTGACTAGCCCTCCATACGAGCAGTACTTC
v_call: TRBV20-1; cdr3_length: 12; j_call: TRBJ1-1; d_call: .; clone_size: many; cdr3_aa: CSARAPDSEAFF; cdr3_nt: TGCAGTGCTAGAGCCCCCGACAGTGAAGCTTTCTTT
v_call: TRBV5-1; cdr3_length: 19; j_call: TRBJ2-7; d_call: TRBD1; clone_size: many; cdr3_aa: CASSFAGTGPSSSSYEQYF; cdr3_nt: TGCGCCAGCAGCTTTGCCGGGACAGGGCCCTCCTCGAGCTCCTACGAGCAGTACTTC
v_call: TRBV10-3; cdr3_length: 16; j_call: TRBJ2-1; d_call: .; clone_size: .; cdr3_aa: CAISGDISGTYNEQFF; cdr3_nt: TGTGCCATCAGCGGGGACATAAGCGGTACCTACAATGAGCAGTTCTTC
v_call: TRBV11-2; cdr3_length: 16; j_call: TRBJ2-1; d_call: TRBD2; clone_size: .; cdr3_aa: CASRRGLAAEDNEQFF; cdr3_nt: TGTGCCAGCAGAAGGGGACTAGCGGCTGAGGACAATGAGCAGTTCTTC
v_call: TRBV20-1; cdr3_length: 14; j_call: TRBJ1-1; d_call: .; clone_size: .; cdr3_aa: CSARETSAPPEAFF; cdr3_nt: TGCAGTGCTAGGGAGACATCCGCCCCTCCTGAAGCTTTCTTT
v_call: TRBV20-1; cdr3_length: 14; j_call: TRBJ2-5; d_call: .; clone_size: many; cdr3_aa: CSARELRNQETQYF; cdr3_nt: TGCAGTGCTAGAGAGTTGCGGAACCAAGAGACCCAGTACTTC
v_call: TRBV30; cdr3_length: 15; j_call: TRBJ2-2; d_call: TRBD2; clone_size: many; cdr3_aa: CAWSGLAGSTGELFF; cdr3_nt: TGTGCCTGGAGTGGGCTAGCGGGAAGTACCGGGGAGCTGTTTTTT
v_call: TRBV5-1; cdr3_length: 17; j_call: TRBJ1-4; d_call: .; clone_size: many; cdr3_aa: CASSLETDSLLIEKLFF; cdr3_nt: TGCGCCAGCAGCTTGGAAACCGACAGCCTCCTTATTGAAAAACTGTTTTTT
v_call: TRBV3-1; cdr3_length: 15; j_call: TRBJ2-3; d_call: TRBD2; clone_size: many; cdr3_aa: CASSPASGSADTQYF; cdr3_nt: TGTGCCAGCAGCCCGGCTAGCGGGAGTGCCGATACGCAGTATTTT
v_call: TRBV7-2; cdr3_length: 13; j_call: TRBJ1-4; d_call: .; clone_size: few; cdr3_aa: CASSLRANEKLFF; cdr3_nt: TGTGCCAGCAGCTTGAGGGCTAATGAAAAACTGTTTTTT
v_call: TRBV10-2; cdr3_length: 13; j_call: TRBJ2-2; d_call: .; clone_size: .; cdr3_aa: CASTAGRTGELFF; cdr3_nt: TGCGCCAGCACGGCAGGGCGAACCGGGGAGCTGTTTTTT
v_call: TRBV7-3; cdr3_length: 13; j_call: TRBJ2-7; d_call: .; clone_size: .; cdr3_aa: CASSPGTTCEQYF; cdr3_nt: TGTGCCAGCAGCCCCGGGACAACCTGCGAGCAGTACTTC
v_call: TRBV5-1; cdr3_length: 17; j_call: TRBJ2-7; d_call: TRBD2; clone_size: few; cdr3_aa: CASSLRPLAGGRDEQYF; cdr3_nt: TGCGCCAGCAGCTTGCGGCCTCTAGCGGGAGGGCGGGACGAGCAGTACTTC
v_call: TRBV6-5; cdr3_length: 12; j_call: TRBJ2-7; d_call: .; clone_size: many; cdr3_aa: CASRTGPGEQYF; cdr3_nt: TGTGCCAGCCGTACCGGGCCGGGAGAGCAGTACTTC
v_call: TRBV20-1; cdr3_length: 12; j_call: TRBJ2-7; d_call: .; clone_size: few; cdr3_aa: CSGQADSYEQYF; cdr3_nt: TGCAGTGGCCAGGCTGACTCCTACGAGCAGTACTTC
v_call: TRBV6-6; cdr3_length: 14; j_call: TRBJ1-1; d_call: .; clone_size: few; cdr3_aa: CASSPGDTNTEAFF; cdr3_nt: TGTGCCAGCAGCCCAGGGGATACGAACACTGAAGCTTTCTTT
v_call: TRBV12-3/TRBV12-4; cdr3_length: 18; j_call: TRBJ2-4; d_call: TRBD1; clone_size: many; cdr3_aa: CASTGLGTGDVEEYIQYF; cdr3_nt: TGTGCCAGCACGGGTCTAGGGACAGGGGATGTTGAGGAATACATTCAGTACTTC
v_call: TRBV9; cdr3_length: 14; j_call: TRBJ2-1; d_call: TRBD1; clone_size: many; cdr3_aa: CASSLGTGVREQFF; cdr3_nt: TGTGCCAGCAGTCTCGGGACAGGGGTGCGTGAGCAGTTCTTC
v_call: TRBV29-1; cdr3_length: 13; j_call: TRBJ2-1; d_call: .; clone_size: many; cdr3_aa: CSVEDFRSNEQFF; cdr3_nt: TGCAGCGTTGAAGACTTCCGGAGCAATGAGCAGTTCTTC